This TCR beta chain was sequenced in a study of type 1 regulatory T cells. Of note for this clonotype: Its antigen is undetermined.

Study-wide points: Compared with non-type 1 regulatory T cells, type 1 regulatory T cells showed a more restricted TCR repertoire.

TCRdb used MiXCR to reprocess the reads, holding one entry per CDR3 protein. This table holds about 62,000 distinct CDR3 sequences, 55% to 65% found once. The origin of this receptor is a human donor in good health. The sequenced sample consisted of cultured non-Tr1 T cells, either the whole culture or a sorted T cell fraction (not recorded which).

CDR3 in DNA: TGCAGTGCTAAGGGGCAGGCCAATAGCAATCAGCCCCAGCATTTT. Its translation: CSAKGQANSNQPQHF. The chain couples TRBV20-1 to TRBJ1-5, with D tentatively TRBD1 (5 bases). V was clipped by 4 bases and J by 0 bases, with 13 bases between them. The CDR3 is made up of 15 amino acids. Per germline, CDR1 DFQATT and CDR2 SNEGSKA (reference sequence).